These T cell receptor beta chains were read from a single sample in a study of T-cell reconstitution after alpha-beta-depleted transplantation in children. TCRdb re-called the PCR reads through MiXCR, storing one row per CDR3 protein. The table lists approximately 640,000 distinct CDR3 sequences, around 16% of them singletons. Sample: PBMCs from the stem cell graft donor, taken from the stem cell graft. All receptors derive from a human donor who donated a stem cell graft to a child with acute myeloid leukemia. The CDR3 runs from the conserved cysteine through the conserved F or W. A D gene is named only where the DNA matches it firmly. Clone size, where shown, is once, few, many, or a class for clones that have expanded.

size: many
D: TRBD1
J: TRBJ1-2
V: TRBV28
DNA: TGTGCCAGCAGTCTCCCGTCGGACAGGAATGGCTACACCTTC
CDR3: CASSLPSDRNGYTF

size: once
D: .
J: TRBJ1-2
V: TRBV28
DNA: TGTGCCAGCAGCCAAATCCAGGGGCGATCTCCCCCTCTTGCAAATGGCTACACCTTC
CDR3: CASSQIQGRSPPLANGYTF

size: .
D: .
J: TRBJ1-2
V: TRBV6-2/TRBV6-3
DNA: TGTGCCAGCAGACAGGGAGGGATGAACTATGGCTACACCTTC
CDR3: CASRQGGMNYGYTF

size: .
D: .
J: TRBJ1-2
V: TRBV3-1
DNA: TGTGCCAGCAGCCAAGCAGGGGATGGCTACACCTTC
CDR3: CASSQAGDGYTF

size: many
D: .
J: TRBJ2-3
V: TRBV20-1
DNA: TGCAGTGCAACGGGGGGCGGGGTGACAGATACGCAGTATTTT
CDR3: CSATGGGVTDTQYF

size: .
D: .
J: TRBJ1-6
V: TRBV6-2/TRBV6-3
DNA: TGTGCCAGCAGTGGTGACAGGACTGTGGGGGCCCTCCACTTT
CDR3: CASSGDRTVGALHF

size: many
D: .
J: TRBJ1-2
V: TRBV29-1
DNA: TGCAGCGTTGAAATTGGGGGGCTTGGAGAAGCTAACTATGGCTACACCTTC
CDR3: CSVEIGGLGEANYGYTF

size: many
D: .
J: TRBJ2-1
V: TRBV24-1
DNA: TGTGCCACCAGTGATCCACGGGTCATGGGCTATGAGCAGTTCTTC
CDR3: CATSDPRVMGYEQFF

size: .
D: .
J: TRBJ2-3
V: TRBV7-6
DNA: TGTGCCAGCAGCTTTAAGGGCATTGCGCAGTATTTT
CDR3: CASSFKGIAQYF

size: few
D: TRBD1
J: TRBJ1-5
V: TRBV6-5
DNA: TGTGCCAGCAGACCCCCGGGACAGGGCGATCAGCCCCAGCATTTT
CDR3: CASRPPGQGDQPQHF

size: .
D: .
J: TRBJ2-5
V: TRBV4-3
DNA: TGCGCCAGCAGCCAAAGGGGCAACTTTGGAGAGACCCAGTACTTC
CDR3: CASSQRGNFGETQYF

size: many
D: .
J: TRBJ2-7
V: TRBV7-2
DNA: TGTGCCAGCAGCTTAGGGACTTCGTTTTGGGTCGAGCAGTACTTC
CDR3: CASSLGTSFWVEQYF

size: .
D: .
J: TRBJ1-4
V: TRBV6-5
DNA: TGTGCCAGCAGTTACTCGGTCGGGCCTAAGGGGAATGAAAAACTGTTTTTT
CDR3: CASSYSVGPKGNEKLFF

size: many
D: .
J: TRBJ2-1
V: TRBV20-1
DNA: TGCAGTGCTAGGCCGGACAGAGACAATGAGCAGTTCTTC
CDR3: CSARPDRDNEQFF

size: many
D: TRBD2
J: TRBJ2-2
V: TRBV29-1
DNA: TGCAGCGTTGACCGGGGGGGTGCCGGGGAGCTGTTTTTT
CDR3: CSVDRGGAGELFF

size: .
D: .
J: TRBJ2-3
V: TRBV29-1
DNA: TGCAGCGTTAAGTCAGATACGCAGTATTTT
CDR3: CSVKSDTQYF

size: many
D: .
J: TRBJ2-7
V: TRBV20-1
DNA: TGCAGTGCTAGTGCGGGGGCGTCCTACGAGCAGTACTTC
CDR3: CSASAGASYEQYF

size: many
D: .
J: TRBJ2-3
V: TRBV5-5
DNA: TGTGCCAGCAGCGAGAGGGAGGATACGCAGTATTTT
CDR3: CASSEREDTQYF

size: few
D: TRBD1
J: TRBJ2-3
V: TRBV6-1
DNA: TGTGCCAGCAGTGCGACAGGGAAGTACACAGATACGCAGTATTTT
CDR3: CASSATGKYTDTQYF

size: .
D: .
J: TRBJ1-1
V: TRBV28
DNA: TGTGCCAGCAGTTTGGGCAGTGGGGAGAGGCATGAAGCTTTCTTT
CDR3: CASSLGSGERHEAFF

size: many
D: .
J: TRBJ1-2
V: TRBV5-1
DNA: TGCGCCAGCAGCCCGACATCCGACTATGGCTACACCTTC
CDR3: CASSPTSDYGYTF

size: .
D: TRBD2
J: TRBJ2-1
V: TRBV29-1
DNA: TGCAGCGTTGGTGAGACTAGCGGTAATGAGCAGTTCTTC
CDR3: CSVGETSGNEQFF

size: many
D: .
J: TRBJ1-1
V: TRBV5-5
DNA: TGTGCCAGCAGCCAACGCACTGAAGCTTTCTTT
CDR3: CASSQRTEAFF

size: .
D: TRBD1
J: TRBJ2-3
V: TRBV7-8
DNA: TGTGCCAGCACTTTAGGGGCAGGGGGTCCCACAGATACGCAGTATTTT
CDR3: CASTLGAGGPTDTQYF

size: .
D: TRBD1
J: TRBJ2-2
V: TRBV12-3/TRBV12-4
DNA: TGTGCCAGCAGTTCGACAGGGGGCCCAGCCGGGGAGCTGTTTTTT
CDR3: CASSSTGGPAGELFF

size: few
D: TRBD2
J: TRBJ2-3
V: TRBV7-2
DNA: TGTGCCAGCAGCTTAGGGGCTAGCGGGCACACAGATACGCAGTATTTT
CDR3: CASSLGASGHTDTQYF

size: many
D: .
J: TRBJ1-2
V: TRBV6-5
DNA: TGTGCCAGCAGTTCGGATGCCCAAAATTACGGCTACACCTTC
CDR3: CASSSDAQNYGYTF

size: many
D: .
J: TRBJ1-2
V: TRBV20-1
DNA: TGCAGTGCTAGAGATAACGACAATGGCTATGGCTACACCTTC
CDR3: CSARDNDNGYGYTF

size: few
D: TRBD1
J: TRBJ1-6
V: TRBV5-1
DNA: TGCGCCAGCAGGAGACAGGGTTCGGAATCACCCCTCCACTTT
CDR3: CASRRQGSESPLHF

size: .
D: .
J: TRBJ2-5
V: TRBV6-5
DNA: TGTGCCAGCAGTTACTCGGAGGAGGGGACCCAGTACTTC
CDR3: CASSYSEEGTQYF

size: many
D: .
J: TRBJ1-5
V: TRBV20-1
DNA: TGCAGTGCTAGACCATTGACAGGTAATCAGCCCCAGCATTTT
CDR3: CSARPLTGNQPQHF

size: few
D: TRBD2
J: TRBJ2-3
V: TRBV11-2
DNA: TGTGCCAGCAGCTTAGTCCCTAGCGGGCCTTCTAGCACAGATACGCAGTATTTT
CDR3: CASSLVPSGPSSTDTQYF

size: .
D: TRBD1
J: TRBJ1-6
V: TRBV4-3
DNA: TGCGCCAGCAGCCAAGAAAGGGGGCAGGGGGTGGGTTCACCCCTCCACTTT
CDR3: CASSQERGQGVGSPLHF

size: many
D: TRBD2
J: TRBJ2-3
V: TRBV20-1
DNA: TGCAGTGTTTCAGCGGGGGGGAGGGCAGATACGCAGTATTTT
CDR3: CSVSAGGRADTQYF

size: few
D: .
J: TRBJ2-5
V: TRBV4-1
DNA: TGCGCCAGCAGCCAACCCGGAGAGACCCAGTACTTC
CDR3: CASSQPGETQYF

size: many
D: .
J: TRBJ1-5
V: TRBV20-1
DNA: TGCAGTGCTAGAGGGCTATCCAATCAGCCCCAGCATTTT
CDR3: CSARGLSNQPQHF

size: few
D: .
J: TRBJ1-5
V: TRBV15
DNA: TGTGCCACCAGCAGAGTTAGGAAGTCAACGGACAATATTAATCAGCCCCAGCATTTT
CDR3: CATSRVRKSTDNINQPQHF

size: .
D: .
J: TRBJ1-4
V: TRBV7-2
DNA: TGTGCCAGCAGCTTCGGGGGGGCGGCATGGAATGAAAAACTGTTTTTT
CDR3: CASSFGGAAWNEKLFF

size: .
D: .
J: TRBJ1-5
V: TRBV20-1
DNA: TGCTGTGCTAGAGAGGGCGACCTAGGGACGCTCAATCAGCCCCAGCATTTT
CDR3: CCAREGDLGTLNQPQHF

size: .
D: TRBD2
J: TRBJ2-2
V: TRBV12-3/TRBV12-4
DNA: TGTGCCAGCAGTTTTGAGGGAATAGCGGGGACCGGGGAGCTGTTTTTT
CDR3: CASSFEGIAGTGELFF

size: .
D: .
J: TRBJ1-6
V: TRBV6-2/TRBV6-3
DNA: TGTGCCAGCAGAGAGGCGGGACGGGATAATTCACCCCTCCACTTT
CDR3: CASREAGRDNSPLHF

size: many
D: .
J: TRBJ2-7
V: TRBV20-1
DNA: TGCAGTGCTAGAGGGAGGGCCTCCTACGAGCAGTACTTC
CDR3: CSARGRASYEQYF

size: .
D: TRBD2
J: TRBJ2-3
V: TRBV7-2
DNA: TGTGCCAGCAGCTCTAGCGGGGGAAGGTCAGATACGCAGTATTTT
CDR3: CASSSSGGRSDTQYF

size: many
D: TRBD1
J: TRBJ1-1
V: TRBV20-1
DNA: TGCAGTGCTAGTGGGACAGGGTGGAACACTGAAGCTTTCTTT
CDR3: CSASGTGWNTEAFF

size: many
D: .
J: TRBJ2-1
V: TRBV29-1
DNA: TGCAGCGTTGAAGTTCCGTTCGGGGGTGAGCAGTTCTTC
CDR3: CSVEVPFGGEQFF

size: .
D: .
J: TRBJ2-4
V: TRBV6-5
DNA: TGTGCCAGCAGTTACTTCCGGGAGGCCAAAAACATTCAGTACTTC
CDR3: CASSYFREAKNIQYF